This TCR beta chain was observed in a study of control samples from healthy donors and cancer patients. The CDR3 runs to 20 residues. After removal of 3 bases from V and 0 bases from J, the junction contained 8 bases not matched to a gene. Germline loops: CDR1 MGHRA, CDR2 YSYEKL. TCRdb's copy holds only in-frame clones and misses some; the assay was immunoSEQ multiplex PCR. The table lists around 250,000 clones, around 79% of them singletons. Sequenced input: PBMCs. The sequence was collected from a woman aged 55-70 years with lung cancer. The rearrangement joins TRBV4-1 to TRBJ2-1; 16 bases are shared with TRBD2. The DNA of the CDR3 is TGCGCCAGCAGCCAGCCGGGACTAGCGGGAGGGACGAGCTCCTACAATGAGCAGTTCTTC. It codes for CASSQPGLAGGTSSYNEQFF.